This TCR beta chain was recorded in a study of blood T cell repertoires in COVID-19. Study overall: Collection of acute and convalescent COVID-19 samples took place in the United States, Italy and Spain. PBMCs, B-cell-depleted T cells, or T cells provided the cDNA or gDNA that made up the material.

In the original workflow: It was from reference gene primer amplification that nucleated cell counts were estimated. TCRdb's table, derived via immunoSEQ multiplex PCR, lists solely in-frame clones and lacks some. D and trimming were read from the DNA, whereas the V and J calls and clone size are those reported in that table. The data contain about 130,000 clones, about 85% of them singletons. Sequenced: peripheral blood. The sequence derives from a woman older than 75 with acute or convalescent COVID-19.

The CDR3 sequence: CAWSQPDRRSNTGELFF. CDR3 sequence (DNA): TGTGCCTGGAGTCAACCCGACAGGCGATCGAACACCGGGGAGCTGTTTTTT. The chain links TRBV30 to TRBJ2-2; perhaps TRBD1 as D (6 bases). The germline V gene has CDR1 GTSNPN and CDR2 SVGIG (reference sequence). The V end lost 2 bases, the J end lost 0 bases, and 16 bases lay between the germline ends. The CDR3 spans 17 residues.